This T cell receptor beta chain is from a study of CD8 T cells in ankylosing spondylitis. MiXCR, run by TCRdb on the 5' RACE reads, gives a single entry per CDR3 protein. The sample holds about 200,000 distinct CDR3 sequences, 9.5% to 15% seen once. The CDR3 is made up of 11 amino acids. Trimming shortened V by 3 bases and J by 14 bases, and 11 bases separated the two germline ends. The germline V gene has CDR1 SEHNR and CDR2 FQNEAQ (reference sequence). Material for sequencing was blood, either unsorted or a sorted T cell fraction (not recorded which). This sequence was found in a male donor with ankylosing spondylitis or in good health (not recorded which). This chain connects TRBV7-9 to TRBJ2-1; D perhaps matches TRBD2 (5 bases). CDR3: CASSLGALEFF. DNA for the CDR3: TGTGCCAGCAGCTTGGGAGCGTTGGAGTTCTTC. Filled out from reference TRBV7-9 and TRBJ2-1, the complete variable domain reads DTGVSQNPRHKITKRGQNVTFRCDPISEHNRLYWYRQTLGQGPEFLTYFQNEAQLEKSRLLSDRFSAERPKGSFSTLEIQRTEQGDSAMYLCASSLGALEFFGPGTRLTVL.